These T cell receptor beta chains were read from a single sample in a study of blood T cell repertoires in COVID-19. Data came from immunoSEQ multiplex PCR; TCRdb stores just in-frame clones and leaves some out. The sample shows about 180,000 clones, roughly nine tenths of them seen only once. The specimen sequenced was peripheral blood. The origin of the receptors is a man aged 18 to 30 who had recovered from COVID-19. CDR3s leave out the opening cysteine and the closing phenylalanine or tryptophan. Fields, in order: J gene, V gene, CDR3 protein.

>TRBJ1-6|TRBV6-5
ASSPGQGTWGLH
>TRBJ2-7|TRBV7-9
ASSPGGSYEQY
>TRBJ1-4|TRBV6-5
ASSRGGATNEKLF
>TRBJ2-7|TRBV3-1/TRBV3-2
ASSQGREWR
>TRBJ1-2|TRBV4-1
ASSQPSGQAYGYT
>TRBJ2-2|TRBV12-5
ASHLSGRANTGELF
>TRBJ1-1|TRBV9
ASSVGKAGGTEAF
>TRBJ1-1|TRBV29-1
SARDRATEAF
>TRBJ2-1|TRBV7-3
ASSFGENTYNEQF
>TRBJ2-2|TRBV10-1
ASSDGSGPGELF
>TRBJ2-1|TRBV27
ASSLSGPDNEQF
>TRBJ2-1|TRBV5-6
ASSPLSGSGYNEQF
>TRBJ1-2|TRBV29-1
SATPGQGGYGYT
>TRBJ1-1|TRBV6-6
ASSTPSREAF
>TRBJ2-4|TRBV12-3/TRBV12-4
ASSFDRGNIQY
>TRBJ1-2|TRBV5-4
ASSLGQGATYGYT
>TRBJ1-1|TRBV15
ATSTYQGRNTEAF
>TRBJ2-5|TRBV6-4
ASTPPWARNQETQY
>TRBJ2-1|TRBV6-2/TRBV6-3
ASSYTRSVGNEQF
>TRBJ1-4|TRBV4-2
ASSQGSTGDGGEKLF
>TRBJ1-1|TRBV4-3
ASSQGGYTEAF
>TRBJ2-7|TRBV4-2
ASSQNSGRNEQY
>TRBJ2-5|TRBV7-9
ASSLKRAYQETQY
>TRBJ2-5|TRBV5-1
ASSSASYETQY
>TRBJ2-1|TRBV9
ASSVGGTSGPYNEQF
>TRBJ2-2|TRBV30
AWSAGKGAGELF
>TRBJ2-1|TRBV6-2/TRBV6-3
ASSYRIASYNEQF